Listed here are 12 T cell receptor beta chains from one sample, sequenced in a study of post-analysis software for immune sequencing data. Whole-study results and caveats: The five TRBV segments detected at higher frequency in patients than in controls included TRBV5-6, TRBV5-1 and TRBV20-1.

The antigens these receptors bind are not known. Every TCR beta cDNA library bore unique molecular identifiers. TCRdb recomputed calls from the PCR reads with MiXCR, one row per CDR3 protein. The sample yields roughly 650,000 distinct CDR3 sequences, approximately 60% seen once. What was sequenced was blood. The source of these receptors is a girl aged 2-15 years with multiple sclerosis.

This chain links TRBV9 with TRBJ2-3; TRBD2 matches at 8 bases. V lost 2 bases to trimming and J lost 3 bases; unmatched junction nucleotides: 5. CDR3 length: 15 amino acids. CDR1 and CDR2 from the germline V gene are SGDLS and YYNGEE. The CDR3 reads CASSVGRVGTDTQYF. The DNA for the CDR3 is TGTGCCAGCAGCGTCGGGAGGGTGGGAACAGATACGCAGTATTTT. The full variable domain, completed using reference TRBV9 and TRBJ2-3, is DSGVTQTPKHLITATGQRVTLRCSPRSGDLSVYWYQQSLDQGLQFLIQYYNGEERAKGNILERFSAQQFPDLHSELNLSSLELGDSALYFCASSVGRVGTDTQYFGPGTRLTVL.

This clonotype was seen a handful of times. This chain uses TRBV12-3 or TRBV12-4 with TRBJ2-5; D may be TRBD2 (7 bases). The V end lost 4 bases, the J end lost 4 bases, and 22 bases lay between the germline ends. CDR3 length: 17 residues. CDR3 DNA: TGTGCCAGCAGTTCGGGGTTTGGCGGGGGCACGGGAGAGACCCAGTACTTC. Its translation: CASSSGFGGGTGETQYF.

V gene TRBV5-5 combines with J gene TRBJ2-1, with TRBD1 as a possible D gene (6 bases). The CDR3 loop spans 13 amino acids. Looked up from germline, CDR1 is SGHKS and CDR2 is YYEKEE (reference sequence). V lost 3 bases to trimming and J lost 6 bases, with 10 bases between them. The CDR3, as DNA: TGTGCCAGCAGCTCGGACAGATTCAATGAGCAGTTCTTC. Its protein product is CASSSDRFNEQFF. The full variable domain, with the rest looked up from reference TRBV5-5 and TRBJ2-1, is DAGVTQSPTHLIKTRGQQVTLRCSPISGHKSVSWYQQVLGQGPQFIFQYYEKEERGRGNFPDRFSARQFPNYSSELNVNALLLGDSALYLCASSSDRFNEQFFGPGTRLTVL.

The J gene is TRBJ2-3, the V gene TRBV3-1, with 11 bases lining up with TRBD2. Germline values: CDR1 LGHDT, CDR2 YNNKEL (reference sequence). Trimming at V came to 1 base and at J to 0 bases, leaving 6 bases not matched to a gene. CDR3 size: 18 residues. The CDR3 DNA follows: TGTGCCAGCAGCCAAGCCCATAGCGGGAGGGCTAGCACAGATACGCAGTATTTT. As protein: CASSQAHSGRASTDTQYF.

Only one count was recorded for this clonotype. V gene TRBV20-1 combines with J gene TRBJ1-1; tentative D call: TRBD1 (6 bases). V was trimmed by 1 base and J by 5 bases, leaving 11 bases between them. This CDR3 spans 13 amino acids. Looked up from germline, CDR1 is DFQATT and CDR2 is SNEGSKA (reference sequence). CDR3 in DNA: TGCAGTGCTAGAGGACAGGTCAAAACTGAAGCTTTCTTT. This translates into CSARGQVKTEAFF.

The CDR3 sequence: CSVRQDETRETQYF. CDR3 sequence (DNA): TGCAGCGTTCGGCAGGACGAAACTAGAGAGACCCAGTACTTC. The V and J genes are TRBV29-1 and TRBJ2-5; D may be TRBD2 (5 bases). This CDR3 spans 14 amino acids. The germline V gene encodes CDR1 SQVTM and CDR2 ANQGSEA. Trimming removed 5 bases from V and 4 bases from J, with 17 bases in between.

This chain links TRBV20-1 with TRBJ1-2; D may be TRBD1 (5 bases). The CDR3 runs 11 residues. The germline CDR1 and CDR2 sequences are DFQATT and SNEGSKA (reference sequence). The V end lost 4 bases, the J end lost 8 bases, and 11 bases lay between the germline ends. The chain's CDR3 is CSAIRVGGYTF. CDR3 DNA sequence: TGCAGTGCTATCAGGGTCGGCGGCTACACCTTC.

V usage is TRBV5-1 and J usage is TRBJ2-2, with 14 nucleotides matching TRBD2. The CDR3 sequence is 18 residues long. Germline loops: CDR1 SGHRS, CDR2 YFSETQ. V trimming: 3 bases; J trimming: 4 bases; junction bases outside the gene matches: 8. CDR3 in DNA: TGCGCCAGCAGCTCCGGACTAGCGGGAGGTCTGGGCACCGGGGAGCTGTTTTTT. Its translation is CASSSGLAGGLGTGELFF.

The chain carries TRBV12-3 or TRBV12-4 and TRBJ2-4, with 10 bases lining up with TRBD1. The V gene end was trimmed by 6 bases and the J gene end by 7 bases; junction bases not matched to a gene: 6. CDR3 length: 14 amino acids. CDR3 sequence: CASRRAGQGNIQYF. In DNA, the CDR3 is TGTGCCAGCAGGCGGGCGGGACAGGGGAACATTCAGTACTTC.

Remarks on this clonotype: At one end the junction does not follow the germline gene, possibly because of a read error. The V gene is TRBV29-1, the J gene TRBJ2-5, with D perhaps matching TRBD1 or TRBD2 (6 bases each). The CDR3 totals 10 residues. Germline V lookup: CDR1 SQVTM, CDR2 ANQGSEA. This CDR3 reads CSVERDTPYF. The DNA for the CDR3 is TGCAGCGTTGAGCGGGACACCCCGTACTTC.

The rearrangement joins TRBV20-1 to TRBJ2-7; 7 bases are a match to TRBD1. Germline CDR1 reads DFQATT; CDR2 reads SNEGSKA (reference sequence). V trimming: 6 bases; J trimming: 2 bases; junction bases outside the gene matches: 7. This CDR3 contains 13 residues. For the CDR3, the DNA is TGCAGTGCACAATACAGGGGAACCTACGAGCAGTACTTC. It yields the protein CSAQYRGTYEQYF.

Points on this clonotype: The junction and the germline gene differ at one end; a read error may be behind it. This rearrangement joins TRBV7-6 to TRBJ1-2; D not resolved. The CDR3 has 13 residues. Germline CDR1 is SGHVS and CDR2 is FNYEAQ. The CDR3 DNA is TGTGCCAGCAGTCCGACACGCAACTGTGGCTACACCTTC. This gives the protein CASSPTRNCGYTF.